Included here is one T cell receptor beta chain sequence, with context. In the original workflow: Reference gene primer amplification yielded estimated nucleated cell counts. Assay: immunoSEQ multiplex PCR; the TCRdb copy retains only in-frame clones and omits some. V, J and clone size reflect that table, while D and trimming were determined from the DNA. Among around 81,000 clones listed, roughly nine tenths were seen once. The data were taken from a study of blood T cell repertoires in COVID-19. Study-wide background: Sources were T cells, B-cell-depleted T cells, or PBMCs; the material itself was cDNA or gDNA.

The CDR3 loop spans 15 amino acids. With V trimmed by 7 bases and J by 13 bases, 11 bases remained unmatched. The germline CDR1 and CDR2 sequences are SEHNR and FQNEAQ (reference sequence). The chain is built from TRBV7-9 and TRBJ1-6; TRBD1 matches at 12 bases. The clonotype was recovered from a woman aged 55-69 years with acute or convalescent COVID-19. Sequencing was carried out using peripheral blood. The CDR3 region has the DNA TGTGCCAGCACCCCGAGCGGGACAGGGGGCCTTCCCCTCCACTTT. Translated, it gives CASTPSGTGGLPLHF. Full variable domain (rest looked up from reference TRBV7-9 and TRBJ1-6): DTGVSQNPRHKITKRGQNVTFRCDPISEHNRLYWYRQTLGQGPEFLTYFQNEAQLEKSRLLSDRFSAERPKGSFSTLEIQRTEQGDSAMYLCASTPSGTGGLPLHFGNGTRLTVT.